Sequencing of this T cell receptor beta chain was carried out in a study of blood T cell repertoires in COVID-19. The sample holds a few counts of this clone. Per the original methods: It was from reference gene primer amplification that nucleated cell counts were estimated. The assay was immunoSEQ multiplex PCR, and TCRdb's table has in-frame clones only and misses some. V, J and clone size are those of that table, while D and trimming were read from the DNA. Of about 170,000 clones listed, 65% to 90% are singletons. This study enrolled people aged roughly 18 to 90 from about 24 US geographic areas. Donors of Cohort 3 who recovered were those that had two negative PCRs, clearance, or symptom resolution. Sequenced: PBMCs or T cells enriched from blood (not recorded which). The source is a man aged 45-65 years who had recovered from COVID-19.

The CDR3 sequence is CASRPGTAEAFF. DNA for the CDR3: TGTGCCAGCAGACCCGGGACAGCTGAAGCTTTCTTT. J is TRBJ1-1 and V is TRBV6-5, with 7 nucleotides matching TRBD1. The CDR3 consists of 12 residues. Per the germline V gene, CDR1 is MNHEY and CDR2 is SVGAGI. After removal of 6 bases from V and 6 bases from J, the junction contained 4 bases not matched to a gene.